The rows below give T cell receptor beta chains drawn from one sample of a study of cytomegalovirus exposure and HLA in healthy donors. The method was immunoSEQ multiplex PCR; TCRdb's version includes in-frame clones alone and lacks a portion of them. Of 150,000 to 250,000 clones listed, 75% to 85% are singletons. Material for sequencing was PBMCs. Source of these receptors: a woman aged 45 to 65 in good health and CMV-seronegative. CDR3s include the opening cysteine and the closing phenylalanine or tryptophan. Each record gives: clone size, D gene, CDR3 length, V gene, J gene, CDR3 DNA, CDR3 protein. D genes are given only for firm matches. Clone size is shown for a subset of rows, as once, few, many or a class of expanded clone.

clone size: -
D gene: TRBD2
CDR3 length: 16
V gene: TRBV5-1
J gene: TRBJ2-2
CDR3 DNA: TGCGCCAGCAGCTTGGCGGGGGGAGAGCGGCTCGGGGAGCTGTTTTTT
CDR3 protein: CASSLAGGERLGELFF

clone size: -
D gene: TRBD2
CDR3 length: 17
V gene: TRBV6-1
J gene: TRBJ2-1
CDR3 DNA: TGTGCCAGCAGTGAAACTTTTACTAGCGGGAGTCGCAATGAGCAGTTCTTC
CDR3 protein: CASSETFTSGSRNEQFF

clone size: -
D gene: -
CDR3 length: 13
V gene: TRBV27
J gene: TRBJ1-1
CDR3 DNA: TGTGCCAGCAGTTTGGACATTAACACTGAAGCTTTCTTT
CDR3 protein: CASSLDINTEAFF

clone size: once
D gene: TRBD1
CDR3 length: 15
V gene: TRBV6-1
J gene: TRBJ1-5
CDR3 DNA: TGTGCCAGCAGTGAACTGCCAGGGGGGAATCAGCCCCAGCATTTT
CDR3 protein: CASSELPGGNQPQHF

clone size: -
D gene: -
CDR3 length: 13
V gene: TRBV28
J gene: TRBJ2-3
CDR3 DNA: TGTGCCAGCAGTTTTCTAGTGCAATATACGCAGTATTTT
CDR3 protein: CASSFLVQYTQYF

clone size: -
D gene: TRBD2
CDR3 length: 12
V gene: TRBV15
J gene: TRBJ2-1
CDR3 DNA: TGTGCCACCACCCGGGGGGGGACTTCTCAGTTCTTC
CDR3 protein: CATTRGGTSQFF

clone size: -
D gene: -
CDR3 length: 12
V gene: TRBV9
J gene: TRBJ2-1
CDR3 DNA: TGTGCCAGCAGCCCCTTAGCCGGTGAGCAGTTCTTC
CDR3 protein: CASSPLAGEQFF

clone size: -
D gene: -
CDR3 length: 14
V gene: TRBV7-2
J gene: TRBJ2-5
CDR3 DNA: TGTGCCAGCAGCTTAGGCGGGGTTATGGAGACCCAGTACTTC
CDR3 protein: CASSLGGVMETQYF

clone size: -
D gene: TRBD1
CDR3 length: 14
V gene: TRBV28
J gene: TRBJ2-7
CDR3 DNA: TGTGCCACCAGAGGGACAGGGGGGACCTACGAGCAGTACTTC
CDR3 protein: CATRGTGGTYEQYF

clone size: -
D gene: -
CDR3 length: 14
V gene: TRBV28
J gene: TRBJ2-1
CDR3 DNA: TGTGCCAGCAGCCGCCTCCTGGGGCGTGTGGAGCAGTTCTTC
CDR3 protein: CASSRLLGRVEQFF

clone size: -
D gene: -
CDR3 length: 14
V gene: TRBV11-2
J gene: TRBJ2-2
CDR3 DNA: TGTGCCAGCAGCCCGGTGACAGTCACCGGGGAGCTGTTTTTT
CDR3 protein: CASSPVTVTGELFF

clone size: -
D gene: TRBD1
CDR3 length: 14
V gene: TRBV6-5
J gene: TRBJ1-2
CDR3 DNA: TGTGCCAGCGCCACAGGGGGCGCGAGCTATGGCTACACCTTC
CDR3 protein: CASATGGASYGYTF

clone size: -
D gene: -
CDR3 length: 16
V gene: TRBV7-2
J gene: TRBJ2-7
CDR3 DNA: TGTGCCAGCACCGACGCCTCTAGCGCCGGCTCCTACGAGCAGTACTTC
CDR3 protein: CASTDASSAGSYEQYF

clone size: -
D gene: -
CDR3 length: 16
V gene: TRBV4-3
J gene: TRBJ2-1
CDR3 DNA: TGCGCCAGCAGCCAAGAGGTAGCGGAGGGGTACAATGAGCAGTTCTTC
CDR3 protein: CASSQEVAEGYNEQFF

clone size: -
D gene: TRBD1
CDR3 length: 15
V gene: TRBV28
J gene: TRBJ2-7
CDR3 DNA: TGTGCCAGCAGAGTTGCCGGGACAGGGGCCTACGAGCAGTACTTC
CDR3 protein: CASRVAGTGAYEQYF

clone size: -
D gene: TRBD2
CDR3 length: 17
V gene: TRBV5-1
J gene: TRBJ2-7
CDR3 DNA: TGCGCCAGCAGCTTGGGACTAGCGGGAGGCCCGTCCTACGAGCAGTACTTC
CDR3 protein: CASSLGLAGGPSYEQYF

clone size: -
D gene: TRBD1
CDR3 length: 14
V gene: TRBV6-6
J gene: TRBJ1-6
CDR3 DNA: TGTGCCAGCAGCCTAGACAGGGTTGCCTCACCCCTCCACTTT
CDR3 protein: CASSLDRVASPLHF

clone size: -
D gene: TRBD1
CDR3 length: 16
V gene: TRBV7-9
J gene: TRBJ1-2
CDR3 DNA: TGTTCCAGCAGCTTAGAAGGACAGGGTCGAAACTATGGCTACACCTTC
CDR3 protein: CSSSLEGQGRNYGYTF

clone size: -
D gene: TRBD1
CDR3 length: 14
V gene: TRBV18
J gene: TRBJ1-1
CDR3 DNA: TGTGCCAGCTCACGGGACAGGGCGGGCACTGAAGCTTTCTTT
CDR3 protein: CASSRDRAGTEAFF

clone size: once
D gene: TRBD2
CDR3 length: 15
V gene: TRBV28
J gene: TRBJ2-7
CDR3 DNA: TGTGCCAGCAGGCCCGTAGCGGGAGGGCGCGACGAGCAGTACTTC
CDR3 protein: CASRPVAGGRDEQYF

clone size: -
D gene: TRBD2
CDR3 length: 14
V gene: TRBV18
J gene: TRBJ2-2
CDR3 DNA: TGTGCCAGCTCACCTGGACTAGATGCCGGGGAGCTGTTTTTT
CDR3 protein: CASSPGLDAGELFF

clone size: -
D gene: -
CDR3 length: 16
V gene: TRBV9
J gene: TRBJ2-2
CDR3 DNA: TGTGCCAGCAGCGTAGTTTCCAGGTTGAACACCGGGGAGCTGTTTTTT
CDR3 protein: CASSVVSRLNTGELFF

clone size: -
D gene: -
CDR3 length: 14
V gene: TRBV6-6
J gene: TRBJ1-2
CDR3 DNA: TGTGCCAGCAGTTACTCGCGGCAGAACTATGGCTACACCTTC
CDR3 protein: CASSYSRQNYGYTF

clone size: -
D gene: TRBD2
CDR3 length: 17
V gene: TRBV28
J gene: TRBJ2-7
CDR3 DNA: TGTGCCAGCAGTCGCCTGGGACTAGCGGGAGGAACCTACGAGCAGTACTTC
CDR3 protein: CASSRLGLAGGTYEQYF

clone size: -
D gene: TRBD1
CDR3 length: 17
V gene: TRBV5-6
J gene: TRBJ2-4
CDR3 DNA: TGTGCCAGCAGTTACCGGGGACAGGGTTTTTCCAAAAACATTCAGTACTTC
CDR3 protein: CASSYRGQGFSKNIQYF

clone size: -
D gene: TRBD1
CDR3 length: 15
V gene: TRBV5-1
J gene: TRBJ2-7
CDR3 DNA: TGCGCCAGCAGCTTGTCAGGGACAGCGGTCCGCGAGCAGTACTTC
CDR3 protein: CASSLSGTAVREQYF

clone size: -
D gene: -
CDR3 length: 15
V gene: TRBV4-3
J gene: TRBJ1-2
CDR3 DNA: TGCGCCAGCAGTCCCACGGTCGAGGGATTCTATGGCTACACCTTC
CDR3 protein: CASSPTVEGFYGYTF

clone size: -
D gene: TRBD2
CDR3 length: 15
V gene: TRBV28
J gene: TRBJ2-7
CDR3 DNA: TGTGCCAGCAGTCCGGGACTAGGGCCCAAGTTCGAGCAGTACTTC
CDR3 protein: CASSPGLGPKFEQYF

clone size: -
D gene: TRBD1
CDR3 length: 15
V gene: TRBV28
J gene: TRBJ1-5
CDR3 DNA: TGTGCCAGCAGTCGTCCAGGGACAGGGAACCAGCCCCAGCATTTT
CDR3 protein: CASSRPGTGNQPQHF

clone size: -
D gene: TRBD1
CDR3 length: 17
V gene: TRBV18
J gene: TRBJ2-7
CDR3 DNA: TGTGCCAGCTCACCCCCCGGGACAGGGGGTCTCTCCTACGAGCAGTACTTC
CDR3 protein: CASSPPGTGGLSYEQYF

clone size: -
D gene: -
CDR3 length: 13
V gene: TRBV6-5
J gene: TRBJ2-3
CDR3 DNA: TGTGCCAGCAGTTACGTCGAGGCAGCCAAACAGTATTTT
CDR3 protein: CASSYVEAAKQYF

clone size: -
D gene: TRBD2
CDR3 length: 14
V gene: TRBV5-1
J gene: TRBJ2-5
CDR3 DNA: TGCGCCAGCAGCCTCGGGACCGGGAGGGAGACCCAGTACTTC
CDR3 protein: CASSLGTGRETQYF

clone size: -
D gene: -
CDR3 length: 17
V gene: TRBV28
J gene: TRBJ2-3
CDR3 DNA: TGTGCCAGCAATCCCGGGAGTCGGAGTAGGTTAACAGATACGCAGTATTTT
CDR3 protein: CASNPGSRSRLTDTQYF

clone size: -
D gene: TRBD2
CDR3 length: 13
V gene: TRBV2
J gene: TRBJ2-7
CDR3 DNA: TGTGCCAGCAAGGTGGAGCGGGACCACGAGCAGTACTTC
CDR3 protein: CASKVERDHEQYF

clone size: -
D gene: -
CDR3 length: 14
V gene: TRBV5-6
J gene: TRBJ1-1
CDR3 DNA: TGTGCCAGCAGCCGGACGGACAGGAACACTGAAGCTTTCTTT
CDR3 protein: CASSRTDRNTEAFF

clone size: -
D gene: -
CDR3 length: 14
V gene: TRBV4-1
J gene: TRBJ2-7
CDR3 DNA: TGCGCCAGCAGCCAGCACCTGGGCCTTTACGAGCAGTACTTC
CDR3 protein: CASSQHLGLYEQYF

clone size: -
D gene: -
CDR3 length: 14
V gene: TRBV28
J gene: TRBJ2-7
CDR3 DNA: TGTGCCAGCAGTGCCTGGCGGGACTCCTACGAGCAGTACTTC
CDR3 protein: CASSAWRDSYEQYF

clone size: -
D gene: TRBD2
CDR3 length: 15
V gene: TRBV2
J gene: TRBJ2-5
CDR3 DNA: TGTGCCAGCAGTGGTACTAGCGGGATCCAAGAGACCCAGTACTTC
CDR3 protein: CASSGTSGIQETQYF

clone size: -
D gene: -
CDR3 length: 12
V gene: TRBV9
J gene: TRBJ2-7
CDR3 DNA: TGTGCCAGCAGCGTCGGCGGAGGCGAGCAGTACTTC
CDR3 protein: CASSVGGGEQYF

clone size: -
D gene: TRBD1
CDR3 length: 14
V gene: TRBV28
J gene: TRBJ1-1
CDR3 DNA: TGTGCCAGCAGTTCCCGGACAGGGGGGGGTGAAGCTTTCTTT
CDR3 protein: CASSSRTGGGEAFF

clone size: few
D gene: -
CDR3 length: 17
V gene: TRBV19
J gene: TRBJ2-6
CDR3 DNA: TGTGCCAGTAGTATAAAAAGCTCGGTCTCTGGGGCCAACGTCCTGACTTTC
CDR3 protein: CASSIKSSVSGANVLTF

clone size: -
D gene: TRBD1
CDR3 length: 15
V gene: TRBV7-2
J gene: TRBJ2-7
CDR3 DNA: TGTGCCAGCAGCAAAACCTCGGGACAGGGATACGAGCAGTACTTC
CDR3 protein: CASSKTSGQGYEQYF

clone size: -
D gene: TRBD2
CDR3 length: 15
V gene: TRBV6-5
J gene: TRBJ2-7
CDR3 DNA: TGTGCCAGCAGCCTGACTAGCGGCGGAGCCTACGAGCAGTACTTC
CDR3 protein: CASSLTSGGAYEQYF

clone size: -
D gene: -
CDR3 length: 15
V gene: TRBV27
J gene: TRBJ2-6
CDR3 DNA: TGTGCCAGCAGTCACCGGAGCTCTGGGGCCAACGTCCTGACTTTC
CDR3 protein: CASSHRSSGANVLTF

clone size: -
D gene: -
CDR3 length: 13
V gene: TRBV7-2
J gene: TRBJ2-7
CDR3 DNA: TGTGCCAGCAGCTTAGAACACGCCTACGAGCAGTACTTC
CDR3 protein: CASSLEHAYEQYF

clone size: once
D gene: -
CDR3 length: 16
V gene: TRBV7-8
J gene: TRBJ1-4
CDR3 DNA: TGTGCCAGCAGCTTAGGGGGGGGCGTAGCTAATGAAAAACTGTTTTTT
CDR3 protein: CASSLGGGVANEKLFF

clone size: -
D gene: TRBD1
CDR3 length: 17
V gene: TRBV7-3
J gene: TRBJ1-4
CDR3 DNA: TGTGCCAGCAGCCCGCGGGACAGCCCTGCAACTAATGAAAAACTGTTTTTT
CDR3 protein: CASSPRDSPATNEKLFF

clone size: -
D gene: TRBD1
CDR3 length: 16
V gene: TRBV19
J gene: TRBJ2-2
CDR3 DNA: TGTGCCAGTAGTACTGGGACAGTGGCACGTACCGGGGAGCTGTTTTTT
CDR3 protein: CASSTGTVARTGELFF

clone size: few
D gene: -
CDR3 length: 12
V gene: TRBV5-4
J gene: TRBJ2-7
CDR3 DNA: TGTGCCAGCAGCTTTAATAGATACGAGCAGTACTTC
CDR3 protein: CASSFNRYEQYF

clone size: -
D gene: TRBD1
CDR3 length: 14
V gene: TRBV28
J gene: TRBJ2-7
CDR3 DNA: TGTGCCAGCAGTTTCCCGGGACAGAACTACGAGCAGTACTTC
CDR3 protein: CASSFPGQNYEQYF

clone size: -
D gene: -
CDR3 length: 14
V gene: TRBV9
J gene: TRBJ1-2
CDR3 DNA: TGTGCCAGCAGCCCTTGGACAAGCGACTATGGCTACACCTTC
CDR3 protein: CASSPWTSDYGYTF

clone size: -
D gene: -
CDR3 length: 14
V gene: TRBV5-1
J gene: TRBJ1-6
CDR3 DNA: TGCGCCAGCAGCAGTCAGGGGTCTAATTCACCCCTCCACTTT
CDR3 protein: CASSSQGSNSPLHF

clone size: -
D gene: -
CDR3 length: 14
V gene: TRBV29-1
J gene: TRBJ1-1
CDR3 DNA: TGCAGCGTTGAGTGGGCAGGGGCGTACACTGAAGCTTTCTTT
CDR3 protein: CSVEWAGAYTEAFF

clone size: -
D gene: -
CDR3 length: 13
V gene: TRBV6-4
J gene: TRBJ2-3
CDR3 DNA: TGTGCCAGCAGTGACCTAGTCACAGATACGCAGTATTTT
CDR3 protein: CASSDLVTDTQYF

clone size: -
D gene: -
CDR3 length: 14
V gene: TRBV30
J gene: TRBJ2-7
CDR3 DNA: TGTGCCGGTCGACCTGTACAGGGGACTTACGAGCAGTACTTC
CDR3 protein: CAGRPVQGTYEQYF

clone size: once
D gene: -
CDR3 length: 15
V gene: TRBV7-3
J gene: TRBJ1-5
CDR3 DNA: TGTGCCAGCAGCTTTGGCGTTGGGTCGGGTCAGCCCCAGCATTTT
CDR3 protein: CASSFGVGSGQPQHF

clone size: -
D gene: TRBD2
CDR3 length: 16
V gene: TRBV27
J gene: TRBJ2-1
CDR3 DNA: TGTGCCAGCAGTTTCGGACTAGCGGGTTCTAGGGATGAGCAGTTCTTC
CDR3 protein: CASSFGLAGSRDEQFF

clone size: -
D gene: TRBD1
CDR3 length: 12
V gene: TRBV6-4
J gene: TRBJ1-1
CDR3 DNA: TGTGCCAGCAGTGACGGGACAGGGAGGACTTTCTTT
CDR3 protein: CASSDGTGRTFF

clone size: -
D gene: -
CDR3 length: 15
V gene: TRBV6-6
J gene: TRBJ1-1
CDR3 DNA: TGTGCCAGCAGTTACGGTCGCAGGATGAACACTGAAGCTTTCTTT
CDR3 protein: CASSYGRRMNTEAFF

clone size: -
D gene: -
CDR3 length: 15
V gene: TRBV10-1
J gene: TRBJ1-1
CDR3 DNA: TGCGCCAGCAGCCCCCGAGCGGGCATGAACACTGAAGCTTTCTTT
CDR3 protein: CASSPRAGMNTEAFF